Listed below are T cell receptor beta chains from one sample, sequenced in a study of cytomegalovirus exposure and HLA in healthy donors. Using immunoSEQ multiplex PCR, the repertoire was profiled, and TCRdb retains in-frame clones only, with some absent. Of 150,000 to 200,000 clones listed, roughly four fifths are singletons. The sequenced sample was PBMCs. Receptor source: a man aged 50-59 years in good health and CMV-seropositive. Both conserved end residues are part of each CDR3. The order of the fields is J gene, D gene, V gene, CDR3 DNA, CDR3 protein. A D gene is named only where the DNA matches it firmly.

>TRBJ1-1|-|TRBV9
TGTGCCAGCAGCGTAGGGGGGGGCGCGAACACTGAAGCTTTCTTT
CASSVGGGANTEAFF
>TRBJ2-2|TRBD2|TRBV5-6
TGTGCCAGCAGCTCGATAGCGGGAGGGGTCGGGGAGCTGTTTTTT
CASSSIAGGVGELFF
>TRBJ1-4|TRBD1|TRBV7-9
TGTGCCAGCAGCTACGACCCGGGACAGGGAGCAACGAAACTGTTTTTT
CASSYDPGQGATKLFF
>TRBJ2-1|-|TRBV10-3
TGTGCCATCAGTGGGTCGCGGGTTAGCTCCCTCTTC
CAISGSRVSSLF
>TRBJ2-6|TRBD1|TRBV5-1
TGCGCCAGCAGCCCCCGGGACAGGGGTCTTACAGGGGCCAACGTCCTGACTTTC
CASSPRDRGLTGANVLTF
>TRBJ1-1|TRBD1|TRBV5-4
TGTGCCAGCAGCTTCCCCCGGACAGGGGCGAACACTGAAGCTTTCTTT
CASSFPRTGANTEAFF
>TRBJ2-7|-|TRBV7-2
TGTGCCAGCAGCTATAGCTCCTACGAGCAGTACTTC
CASSYSSYEQYF
>TRBJ2-7|-|TRBV5-5
TGTGCCAGCAGCGGTTTCCTGTGGAAAGGGGACGAGCAGTACTTC
CASSGFLWKGDEQYF
>TRBJ2-2|TRBD2|TRBV7-9
TGTTCCAGCAGGGGCCAGCGGGAGATAAACACCGGGGAGCTGTTTTTT
CSSRGQREINTGELFF
>TRBJ2-2|-|TRBV7-3
TGTGCCAGCAGCCAACTTAGCTCCGGGGAGCTGTTTTTT
CASSQLSSGELFF